A selection of T cell receptor beta chains follows, all from one sample in a study of spatial heterogeneity in lung cancer. MiXCR, applied by TCRdb to the 5' RACE reads, yields one record per CDR3 protein. Of about 14,000 distinct CDR3 sequences detected, about 10% appear once; the ten largest clones hold approximately 30%. The sample was PBMCs, taken at surgery. All receptors come from a female donor with early-stage non-small cell lung cancer. Both conserved end residues are part of each CDR3. A D gene is named only where the DNA matches it firmly. Not every row has a clone size; where given, it reads once, few, many or a size class.

V gene	J gene	clone size	D gene	CDR3 protein	CDR3 DNA
TRBV11-3	TRBJ2-7	few	TRBD1	CASSFGTGYEQYF	TGTGCCAGCAGCTTCGGGACAGGGTACGAGCAGTACTTC
TRBV11-2	TRBJ1-1	many	NA	CASRTGNTEAFF	TGTGCCAGCCGCACAGGGAACACTGAAGCTTTCTTT
TRBV5-1	TRBJ1-1	NA	TRBD1	CASTFGGTGGLNTEAFF	TGCGCCAGCACCTTTGGGGGGACAGGAGGCTTGAACACTGAAGCTTTCTTT
TRBV20-1	TRBJ2-7	many	NA	CSARFRNGGYEQYF	TGCAGTGCTAGGTTTAGAAACGGGGGCTACGAGCAGTACTTC
TRBV18	TRBJ1-6	many	TRBD1	CASSTRQGNSYNSPLHF	TGTGCCAGCTCAACGCGACAGGGAAACTCCTATAATTCACCCCTCCACTTT
TRBV3-1	TRBJ2-2	many	NA	CASSRRLELFF	TGTGCCAGCAGCCGGCGCCTGGAGCTGTTTTTT
TRBV29-1	TRBJ1-5	many	TRBD1	CSVCQGRDRIEGPCNQPQHF	TGCAGCGTTTGTCAGGGACGGGACAGAATTGAAGGACCTTGCAATCAGCCCCAGCATTTT
TRBV14	TRBJ2-7	many	NA	CAIQPVLTYEQYF	TGTGCCATCCAGCCGGTTCTTACCTACGAGCAGTACTTC
TRBV20-1	TRBJ1-6	many	NA	CSASRQGSSYNSPLHF	TGCAGTGCTAGCCGTCAGGGGAGCTCCTATAATTCACCCCTCCACTTT
TRBV7-9	TRBJ2-1	medium-sized	TRBD2	CASSLGLAVSYNEQFF	TGTGCCAGCAGCCTCGGACTAGCGGTCTCCTACAATGAGCAGTTCTTC
TRBV20-1	TRBJ2-5	medium-sized	TRBD2	CSAHPSGGATETQYF	TGCAGTGCCCATCCTAGCGGGGGGGCTACAGAGACCCAGTACTTC
TRBV6-1	TRBJ2-1	few	TRBD1	CASSKTGTGAGSYNEQFF	TGTGCCAGCAGTAAAACCGGGACAGGGGCAGGGTCCTACAATGAGCAGTTCTTC
TRBV5-1	TRBJ2-5	many	NA	CASSLYSEIQETQYF	TGCGCCAGCAGCTTGTATTCGGAGATCCAAGAGACCCAGTACTTC
TRBV29-1	TRBJ2-7	few	NA	CSVDLTGLSEEQYF	TGCAGCGTTGACCTTACAGGGCTTTCCGAAGAGCAGTACTTC
TRBV7-9	TRBJ2-6	few	TRBD1	CASSLATLIRDRNSGANVLTF	TGTGCCAGCAGCTTAGCTACTTTAATCCGGGACAGGAACTCTGGGGCCAACGTCCTGACTTTC
TRBV28	TRBJ2-1	many	TRBD1	CASSETGTGGGEQFF	TGTGCCAGCAGTGAGACCGGGACAGGGGGCGGTGAGCAGTTCTTC
TRBV6-1	TRBJ2-1	NA	NA	CASSEARDEQFF	TGTGCCAGCAGTGAAGCAAGAGATGAGCAGTTCTTC
TRBV7-2	TRBJ1-3	NA	NA	CASSLYGWGSGNTIYF	TGTGCCAGCAGCTTATATGGCTGGGGCTCTGGAAACACCATATATTTT
TRBV27	TRBJ2-7	many	TRBD2	CASSLRRGKSYEQYF	TGTGCCAGCAGTTTACGGCGGGGGAAATCCTACGAGCAGTACTTC
TRBV7-2	TRBJ1-2	many	NA	CASGGQYGYTF	TGTGCCAGCGGAGGACAGTATGGCTACACCTTC
TRBV28	TRBJ1-1	NA	NA	CASSLIQGNTEAFF	TGTGCCAGCAGTTTAATCCAGGGGAATACTGAAGCTTTCTTT
TRBV13	TRBJ2-5	NA	NA	CASLLTGTEETQYF	TGTGCCAGCCTTTTAACCGGGACGGAAGAGACCCAGTACTTC
TRBV6-2/TRBV6-3	TRBJ2-1	many	TRBD2	CASTLLAGYNNEQFF	TGTGCCAGCACCTTACTAGCGGGGTATAACAATGAGCAGTTCTTC
TRBV14	TRBJ2-1	NA	TRBD1	CATQRDRANNEQFF	TGTGCCACCCAGCGGGACAGGGCAAACAATGAGCAGTTCTTC
TRBV28	TRBJ1-2	few	NA	CASSTTEGRNYGYTF	TGTGCCAGCAGTACGACAGAGGGCAGGAACTATGGCTACACCTTC
TRBV11-3	TRBJ2-7	few	TRBD1	CASVSGTGVEQYF	TGTGCCAGCGTCTCCGGGACAGGGGTAGAGCAGTACTTC